This TCR beta chain was recovered during a study of T cell repertoires in cytomegalovirus infection. General study findings and limits: Dominating the ex vivo response were TCR beta clonotypes that were CMV-specific and HLA-C-restricted.

Comments on this clonotype: Antigen: not known. The junction does not match germline at one end; this may be a read error.

From germline, CDR1 is MNHEY and CDR2 SVGEGT. This CDR3 is built from 17 residues. TCRdb recomputed calls from the reads with MiXCR, one row per CDR3 protein. The sample comprises around 900,000 distinct CDR3 sequences, around 30% of which are singletons, and roughly an eighth rests with the top ten. The chain recombines TRBV6-2 or TRBV6-3 with TRBJ2-3; D is possibly TRBD2 (7 bases). The TCR was taken from a human donor in good health (CMV status not recorded). Some clones in this sample may be carry-over from other donors' samples. Sequencing was performed on cultured CD8+ T cells from PBMCs, taken from culture after CMV antigen stimulation. CDR3 in amino acids: CASSYIFRGARGDMQYF. Written as DNA, the CDR3 is TGTGCCAGCAGTTACATTTTTCGGGGGGCGCGAGGAGATATGCAGTATTTT.